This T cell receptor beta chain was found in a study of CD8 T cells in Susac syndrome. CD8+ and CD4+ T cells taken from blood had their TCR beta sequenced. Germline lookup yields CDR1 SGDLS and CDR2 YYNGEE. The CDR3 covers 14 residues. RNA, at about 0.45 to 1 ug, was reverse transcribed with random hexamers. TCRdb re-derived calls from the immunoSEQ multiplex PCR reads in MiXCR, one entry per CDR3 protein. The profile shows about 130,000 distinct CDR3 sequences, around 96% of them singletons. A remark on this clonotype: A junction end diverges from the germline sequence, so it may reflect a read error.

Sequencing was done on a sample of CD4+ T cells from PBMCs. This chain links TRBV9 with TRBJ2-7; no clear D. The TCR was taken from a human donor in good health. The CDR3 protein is CASSQTSSSDEQYF. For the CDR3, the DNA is TGTGCCAGCAGCCAGACTTCATCCTCCGACGAGCAGTACTTC.